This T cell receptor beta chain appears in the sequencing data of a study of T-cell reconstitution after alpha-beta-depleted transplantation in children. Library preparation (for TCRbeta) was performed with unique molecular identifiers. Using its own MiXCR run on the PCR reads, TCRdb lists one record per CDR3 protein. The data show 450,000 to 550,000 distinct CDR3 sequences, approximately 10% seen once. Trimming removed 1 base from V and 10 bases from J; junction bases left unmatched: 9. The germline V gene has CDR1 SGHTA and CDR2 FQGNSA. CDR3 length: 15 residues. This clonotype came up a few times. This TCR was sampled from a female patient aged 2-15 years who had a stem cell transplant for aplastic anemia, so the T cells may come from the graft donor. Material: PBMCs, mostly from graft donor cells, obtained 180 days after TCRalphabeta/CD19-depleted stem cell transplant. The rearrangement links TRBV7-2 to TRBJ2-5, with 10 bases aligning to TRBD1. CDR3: CASSLGGQGVRGQYF. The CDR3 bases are TGTGCCAGCAGCTTAGGAGGACAGGGGGTACGAGGCCAGTACTTC.